This TCR beta chain appears in the sequencing data of a study of T cell changes during pregnancy in multiple sclerosis. This table comes from immunoSEQ multiplex PCR, and its TCRdb copy is limited to in-frame clones, with some not included. The table has 95,000 to 100,000 clones, 91% seen once. CDR3 size: 14 residues. The germline V and J ends were trimmed by 6 bases and 9 bases, with 20 bases remaining between them. In germline, CDR1 is LNHDA, CDR2 SQIVND (reference sequence). The clonotype originates from a female donor with multiple sclerosis, enrolled in a pregnancy study. The specimen was peripheral blood, collected in the second trimester of pregnancy. The chain is built from TRBV19 and TRBJ1-2; D gene ambiguous. The DNA of the CDR3 is TGTGCCAGTAGGAGGCTCCTATACGATATTAGCTACACCTTC. Its protein product is CASRRLLYDISYTF.